The present T cell receptor (beta chain) was sequenced within a study of CD4+ T cells in melanoma (dated by TCRdb to the early 2020s). A note on the overall study: The study investigated neoantigen-specific CD4+ T cells in human melanoma. Beyond this particular receptor, the publication reports: Neoantigen-specific CD4+ T cells in melanoma were reported to show diverse differentiation states. Neoantigen-specific CD4+ T cells were reported to be correlated with the function of CD8+ T cells, macrophages and B cells.

Library method: the immunoSEQ multiplex PCR assay. The table was pulled from immuneACCESS by TCRdb, which kept in-frame rearrangements only. Such tables lose some clones; where checked, under half of the loss comes from unresolved V genes, and the rest has no known cause. This sample comprises roughly 16,000 clones, about 72% of them detected only once. The ten largest clones capture approximately 12% of the sample. Donors were patients with melanoma. On this clone: Its antigen target is currently unknown. There are no base qualities to consult, and no much larger clone falls within one base.

From cysteine to phenylalanine, the CDR3 is 15 amino acids long. This entry keeps only the CDR3 DNA: 45 bases, framed from base 1. Sequences MGHRA (CDR1) and YSYEKL (CDR2) are obtained from the germline V gene. Trimming removed 1 base from V and 8 bases from J, leaving 12 bases between the germline ends. The chain couples TRBV4-1 to TRBJ1-6; confidence is insufficient to name the D gene. The clonotype originates from a human donor with melanoma. The sequenced material came from cells from a culture (not recorded whether cultured in vitro). The sequence in DNA is TGCGCCAGCAGCCAAGTAAGCGGCAAGCATTCACCCCTCCACTTT. The translation is CASSQVSGKHSPLHF.